This TCR beta chain was retrieved from a study of OX40 agonist ivuxolimab in advanced cancers. Some clones are missing from TCRdb's copy, which holds only in-frame ones; the method was immunoSEQ multiplex PCR. The sample holds tens of thousands of clones, roughly 89% seen once. The CDR3 loop spans 14 amino acids. Trimming pared 4 bases from V and 5 bases from J, leaving 12 bases between. Per the germline V gene, CDR1 is MNHNS and CDR2 is SASEGT. The specimen comprised CD4+ or CD8+ T cells sorted from blood, sampled in a trial of the OX40 agonist ivuxolimab. This rearrangement joins TRBV6-1 to TRBJ1-5; D is uncertain. This sequence originates from an adult with an advanced solid tumor such as melanoma, head and neck, liver or kidney cancer. CDR3 coding DNA: TGTGCCAGCAGTGGGGAAACGAGGGATCAGCCCCAGCATTTT. Translation gives CASSGETRDQPQHF.